The 32 T cell receptor beta chains given below trace back to one sample, sequenced in a study of T cells in Graves' hyperthyroidism and ophthalmopathy. Authors of the study amplified TCR beta CDR3 regions from RNA transcripts. The HTBI primer set was used in a first-round RT-PCR of the TCR CDR3. TCRdb used MiXCR to reprocess the multiplex PCR reads, holding one entry per CDR3 protein. The sample includes hundreds of thousands of distinct CDR3 sequences, about 15% seen only once; the top ten take approximately 60%. Sequenced sample: blood. All receptors derive from a woman aged 60 to 75 with Graves' ophthalmopathy.

This clonotype was observed a handful of times. The chain recombines TRBV7-2 with TRBJ2-3; D gene ambiguous. The CDR3 is 14 amino acids. Trimming took off 5 bases at V and 2 bases at J, with 11 bases between the two ends. Germline loops: CDR1 SGHTA, CDR2 FQGNSA. The CDR3 loop is CASSVDKTTDTQYF. The CDR3 nucleotides read TGTGCCAGCAGCGTAGACAAAACCACAGATACGCAGTATTTT.

V usage is TRBV28 and J usage is TRBJ2-1; TRBD1 aligns across 7 bases. CDR3 size: 15 residues. Losses at the gene ends were 6 bases for V and 2 bases for J; bases not matched to a gene: 7. Germline assignment: CDR1 MDHEN and CDR2 SYDVKM. This chain's CDR3 is CASRGTAVPYNEQFF. CDR3 bases: TGTGCCAGCAGAGGGACAGCGGTCCCCTACAATGAGCAGTTCTTC.

The V gene is TRBV5-1, the J gene TRBJ1-4; 8 bases fit TRBD1. Germline CDR1 and CDR2: SGHRS and YFSETQ. Trimming removed 3 bases from V and 8 bases from J; junction bases left unmatched: 6. The CDR3 is 14 amino acids. The CDR3 DNA reads TGCGCCAGCAGCTCACACGACAGGGGCGAAAAACTGTTTTTT. Translation: CASSSHDRGEKLFF.

There are many counts of this clonotype. The chain links TRBV5-5 to TRBJ1-2; D unclear. The germline V and J ends were trimmed by 0 bases and 2 bases, with 11 bases remaining between them. From germline, CDR1 is SGHKS and CDR2 YYEKEE (reference sequence). This CDR3 region has 15 residues. The CDR3 DNA reads TGTGCCAGCAGCTTGGATGGGGTCAGGAACTATGGCTACACCTTC. As protein: CASSLDGVRNYGYTF.

Many counts were recorded for this clonotype. The chain couples TRBV4-3 to TRBJ1-1, with a weak D call TRBD1 (6 bases). With 3 bases removed from V and 5 bases from J, the gap between germline ends came to 19 bases. Germline V gene data show CDR1 as LGHNA and CDR2 as YSLEER. The CDR3 loop spans 16 amino acids. The CDR3 DNA sequence: TGCGCCAGCAGCCATCCAGCCGGGGGCATCAAGACTGAAGCTTTCTTT. Translating it yields CASSHPAGGIKTEAFF.

This clonotype was seen repeatedly, ten times or more. The chain has TRBV4-1 and TRBJ1-6; D gene unclear. The CDR3 spans 13 residues. V lost 3 bases to trimming and J lost 7 bases, with 7 bases between them. Germline CDR1 and CDR2: MGHRA and YSYEKL. DNA of the CDR3: TGCGCCAGCAGCCAGGGTCAAAATTCACCCCTCCACTTT. It encodes CASSQGQNSPLHF.

The gene calls are TRBV30 and TRBJ2-7; 8 nucleotides match TRBD2. V lost 8 bases, J lost 3 bases, and 12 bases stayed unmatched. The germline CDR1 and CDR2 sequences are GTSNPN and SVGIG (reference sequence). The CDR3 has 14 amino acids. CDR3 bases: TGTGCCGGGACGTTGGGTAGCGGGAACTACGAGCAGTACTTC. Protein: CAGTLGSGNYEQYF.

The V gene is TRBV7-9, the J gene TRBJ1-4; D possibly corresponds to TRBD1 (6 bases). This CDR3 comprises 14 residues. Germline V gene lookup returns CDR1 SEHNR and CDR2 FQNEAQ (reference sequence). V lost 3 bases and J 5 bases, leaving 10 bases between the germline ends. The CDR3 region is CASSFPGENEKLFF. DNA for the CDR3: TGTGCCAGCAGCTTTCCAGGGGAAAATGAAAAACTGTTTTTT.

This clonotype was found many times. The chain carries TRBV20-1 and TRBJ2-1, with 8 positions matching TRBD1. The J segment lost 5 bases and the V segment lost 1 base, leaving 1 base of the junction unmatched. The germline CDR1 and CDR2 sequences are DFQATT and SNEGSKA (reference sequence). This CDR3 has 13 amino acids. The CDR3 DNA sequence: TGCAGTGCTAGAGTCAGGGGGCACAATGAGCAGTTCTTC. Protein: CSARVRGHNEQFF.

At least ten counts were recorded for this clonotype. This rearrangement joins TRBV3-1 to TRBJ2-1; D uncertain. V was cut by 0 bases and J by 8 bases, with 14 bases left in between. This CDR3 is 15 amino acids long. CDR1 and CDR2 from the germline V gene are LGHDT and YNNKEL (reference sequence). CDR3 coding DNA: TGTGCCAGCAGCCAAGATAGGGTAGGCGTCGATGAGCAGTTCTTC. It codes for CASSQDRVGVDEQFF.

Ten or more counts support this clonotype. V gene TRBV5-1 combines with J gene TRBJ1-5; D perhaps matches TRBD1 (6 bases). Germline V lookup: CDR1 SGHRS, CDR2 YFSETQ. This CDR3 has 14 residues. Deletions cut 0 bases from V and 7 bases from J, with 11 bases between. Here the CDR3 reads CASSLGPGVQPQHF. The CDR3 region has the DNA TGCGCCAGCAGCTTGGGCCCAGGGGTACAGCCCCAGCATTTT.

The chain is built from TRBV20-1 and TRBJ1-5; D unclear. From germline, CDR1 is DFQATT and CDR2 SNEGSKA (reference sequence). This CDR3 spans 10 amino acids. V lost 0 bases and J lost 6, with 0 bases in between. CDR3 loop: CSARDQPQHF. Here the CDR3 DNA reads TGCAGTGCTAGAGATCAGCCCCAGCATTTT.

This clonotype was counted at least ten times. The chain links TRBV7-8 to TRBJ1-3, with TRBD1 as a possible D gene (5 bases). Per germline, CDR1 SGHVS and CDR2 FQNEAQ. V lost 2 bases and J 0 bases, leaving 14 bases between the germline ends. This CDR3 has 17 residues. The DNA for the CDR3 is TGTGCCAGCAGCTTACGGTTGGGGGGGGACTCTGGAAACACCATATATTTT. This translates into CASSLRLGGDSGNTIYF.

This clonotype was observed many times. This chain links TRBV10-3 with TRBJ1-2; TRBD1 might be the D (6 bases). Trimming shortened V by 0 bases and J by 4 bases, and 6 bases separated the two germline ends. The CDR3 is made up of 13 amino acids. In germline, CDR1 is ENHRY, CDR2 SYGVKD. This CDR3 is CAISESDSYGYTF. In DNA, the CDR3 is TGTGCCATCAGTGAGTCGGACAGCTATGGCTACACCTTC.

There are many counts of this clonotype. DNA for the CDR3: TGTGCCAGCAGCTTAGAGGGTGCTCGGGGGACCGGGGAGCTGTTTTTT. This gives the protein CASSLEGARGTGELFF. The V call is TRBV7-2, the J call TRBJ2-2; TRBD2 is a possible D gene (6 bases). V was pared by 1 base and J by 5 bases, with 14 bases between. Germline values: CDR1 SGHTA, CDR2 FQGNSA. This CDR3 comprises 16 residues. Looking up the rest from reference TRBV7-2 and TRBJ2-2 gives the full variable domain: GAGVSQSPSNKVTEKGKDVELRCDPISGHTALYWYRQSLGQGLEFLIYFQGNSAPDKSGLPSDRFSAERTGGSVSTLTIQRTQQEDSAVYLCASSLEGARGTGELFFGEGSRLTVL.

The CDR3 coding sequence is TGTGCCAGTAGGACAGGACAGGGCGCCGGGGAGCTGTTTTTT. Translation gives CASRTGQGAGELFF. This chain uses TRBV19 with TRBJ2-2; 8 bases align to TRBD1. The V gene end was trimmed by 6 bases and the J gene end by 6 bases; junction bases not matched to a gene: 6. Germline CDR1 is LNHDA and CDR2 is SQIVND (reference sequence). This CDR3 has 14 amino acids.

As for this clonotype: A much larger clone differs by one base, so this may be a read error. V is TRBV30 and J is TRBJ2-3; 9 nucleotides line up with TRBD2. Germline V gene data show CDR1 as GTSNPN and CDR2 as SVGIG (reference sequence). This CDR3 is built from 15 residues. CDR3 in DNA: TGTGCCTGGAGTCTCCTAGCGGGACCCACAGATGCGCAGTATTTT. Translated, it gives CAWSLLAGPTDAQYF.

The table lists this clonotype with many counts. The J gene is TRBJ2-7, the V gene TRBV27; 7 bases line up with TRBD1. Germline V CDR1 and CDR2: MNHEY, SMNVEV (reference sequence). The CDR3 loop spans 15 amino acids. V lost 1 base and J lost 3; bases outside the gene matches: 6. This CDR3 is CASSLYPGGIYEQYF. The CDR3 DNA follows: TGTGCCAGCAGTTTATATCCAGGGGGTATCTACGAGCAGTACTTC.

The table lists this clonotype with a few counts. The chain links TRBV20-1 to TRBJ1-1; D is ambiguous. CDR1 and CDR2 from the germline V gene are DFQATT and SNEGSKA (reference sequence). The CDR3 runs to 14 residues. Trimming took off 1 base at V and 5 bases at J, with 14 bases between the two ends. CDR3 protein: CSARAPGAGTEAFF. The DNA for the CDR3 is TGCAGTGCTAGAGCCCCGGGAGCGGGGACTGAAGCTTTCTTT.

This chain links TRBV20-1 with TRBJ2-4; a possible D gene is TRBD1 (5 bases). Trimming removed 0 bases at V and 1 base at J, with 16 bases between. This CDR3 spans 17 amino acids. Per the germline V gene, CDR1 is DFQATT and CDR2 is SNEGSKA (reference sequence). CDR3 protein: CSARDSRGEVAKNIQYF. CDR3 coding DNA: TGCAGTGCTAGAGATTCAAGGGGTGAGGTGGCCAAAAACATTCAGTACTTC.

This clonotype showed up many times. The chain links TRBV27 to TRBJ1-1, with D unresolved. Germline CDR1 reads MNHEY; CDR2 reads SMNVEV (reference sequence). The CDR3 loop spans 13 amino acids. V was clipped by 2 bases and J by 6 bases, with 10 bases between them. CDR3 nucleotide sequence: TGTGCCAGCAGTTTAGGTGTCAAGGCTGAAGCTTTCTTT. This translates into CASSLGVKAEAFF.

This clonotype showed up many times. The gene calls are TRBV7-2 and TRBJ2-3; D is unresolved. The CDR3 totals 14 residues. V lost 2 bases and J 2 bases, leaving 8 bases between the germline ends. Germline CDR1 reads SGHTA; CDR2 reads FQGNSA. CDR3 region: CASSLNGFTDTQYF. The CDR3 DNA is TGTGCCAGCAGCTTAAACGGATTCACAGATACGCAGTATTTT.

This clonotype was observed many times. The chain uses TRBV3-1 and TRBJ2-7; D is ambiguous. From germline, CDR1 is LGHDT and CDR2 YNNKEL (reference sequence). The V end was cut by 3 bases, the J end by 4 bases, with 16 bases between. This CDR3 is 15 amino acids long. In DNA, the CDR3 is TGTGCCAGCAGCCAGATCCCCGCAGAGAGATACGAGCAGTACTTC. Protein sequence: CASSQIPAERYEQYF.

The rearrangement uses TRBV6-2 or TRBV6-3 and TRBJ1-2, with D possibly matching TRBD1 (5 bases). The CDR3 length is 14 residues. Germline V CDR1 and CDR2: MNHEY, SVGEGT. Trimming removed 10 bases at V and 4 bases at J, with 19 bases between. CDR3 in amino acids: CATSREGESYGYTF. CDR3 nucleotide sequence: TGTGCCACCTCCAGGGAAGGAGAGAGCTATGGCTACACCTTC.

The chain combines TRBV18 with TRBJ1-1, with D unresolved. Germline V gene sequence: CDR1 KGHSH, CDR2 LQKENI. V lost 3 bases, J lost 5 bases, and 19 bases lay in between. The CDR3 length is 16 residues. CDR3 protein: CASSPGNPTSGTEAFF. The CDR3 DNA is TGTGCCAGCTCACCCGGGAACCCGACCTCGGGGACTGAAGCTTTCTTT. The entire variable domain, with the rest obtained from reference TRBV18 and TRBJ1-1, is as follows: NAGVMQNPRHLVRRRGQEARLRCSPMKGHSHVYWYRQLPEEGLKFMVYLQKENIIDESGMPKERFSAEFPKEGPSILRIQQVVRGDSAAYFCASSPGNPTSGTEAFFGQGTRLTVV.

This chain links TRBV5-1 with TRBJ1-2; TRBD1 might be the D (5 bases). The CDR3 has 15 amino acids. Germline V gene lookup returns CDR1 SGHRS and CDR2 YFSETQ. V was pared by 1 base and J by 7 bases, with 17 bases between. The CDR3 sequence: CASSLSAGLGGGYTF. Here the CDR3 DNA reads TGCGCCAGCAGCTTGAGTGCAGGGCTGGGCGGTGGCTACACCTTC.

The chain has TRBV27 and TRBJ2-1; D not resolved. The CDR3 spans 16 residues. Germline lookup yields CDR1 MNHEY and CDR2 SMNVEV (reference sequence). Trimming shortened V by 8 bases and J by 8 bases, and 25 bases separated the two germline ends. DNA for the CDR3: TGTGCCAGCTATGACGAACGGAGAGGTACGGTCGATGAGCAGTTCTTC. As protein: CASYDERRGTVDEQFF.

The chain combines TRBV20-1 with TRBJ2-3; 12 nucleotides agree with TRBD2. V lost 6 bases, J lost 2 bases, and 6 bases stayed unmatched. Germline assignment: CDR1 DFQATT and CDR2 SNEGSKA (reference sequence). CDR3 size: 15 residues. The CDR3 loop reads CSAGGLAGHTDTQYF. The CDR3 nucleotides read TGCAGTGCGGGCGGACTAGCGGGACACACAGATACGCAGTATTTT.

This clonotype was found many times. V usage is TRBV20-1 and J usage is TRBJ2-7; 9 bases align to TRBD1. CDR1 DFQATT and CDR2 SNEGSKA come from the germline V gene (reference sequence). The J segment lost 1 base and the V segment lost 6 bases, leaving 7 bases of the junction unmatched. The CDR3 spans 14 residues. For the CDR3, the DNA is TGCAGTGCGTCGGGACAGGGCCATTCCTACGAGCAGTACTTC. Amino acid sequence: CSASGQGHSYEQYF.

This clonotype has at least ten counts. The rearrangement links TRBV2 to TRBJ1-1; D is undetermined. The CDR3 sequence is 10 residues long. Germline V lookup: CDR1 SNHLY, CDR2 FYNNEI. V lost 8 bases, J lost 7 bases, and 8 bases lay in between. CDR3 region: CASEFSEAFF. The CDR3 region has the DNA TGTGCCAGCGAATTTAGTGAAGCTTTCTTT.

Ten or more counts support this clonotype. V usage is TRBV7-2 and J usage is TRBJ2-1; 8 bases are shared with TRBD2. Germline loops: CDR1 SGHTA, CDR2 FQGNSA. Losses at the gene ends were 1 base for V and 8 bases for J; bases not matched to a gene: 7. The CDR3 loop spans 15 amino acids. The CDR3 here is CASSLVSGTVHEQFF. The CDR3 DNA reads TGTGCCAGCAGCTTAGTTAGCGGGACGGTCCATGAGCAGTTCTTC.

This clonotype was recorded at least ten times. V gene TRBV11-2 combines with J gene TRBJ2-5; 10 bases match TRBD2. This CDR3 has 15 residues. In germline, CDR1 is SGHAT, CDR2 FQNNGV. V was pared by 6 bases and J by 4 bases, with 8 bases of the junction left unmatched. CDR3 protein: CASSGSGRFAETQYF. DNA of the CDR3: TGTGCCAGCAGTGGTAGCGGGAGGTTTGCAGAGACCCAGTACTTC.